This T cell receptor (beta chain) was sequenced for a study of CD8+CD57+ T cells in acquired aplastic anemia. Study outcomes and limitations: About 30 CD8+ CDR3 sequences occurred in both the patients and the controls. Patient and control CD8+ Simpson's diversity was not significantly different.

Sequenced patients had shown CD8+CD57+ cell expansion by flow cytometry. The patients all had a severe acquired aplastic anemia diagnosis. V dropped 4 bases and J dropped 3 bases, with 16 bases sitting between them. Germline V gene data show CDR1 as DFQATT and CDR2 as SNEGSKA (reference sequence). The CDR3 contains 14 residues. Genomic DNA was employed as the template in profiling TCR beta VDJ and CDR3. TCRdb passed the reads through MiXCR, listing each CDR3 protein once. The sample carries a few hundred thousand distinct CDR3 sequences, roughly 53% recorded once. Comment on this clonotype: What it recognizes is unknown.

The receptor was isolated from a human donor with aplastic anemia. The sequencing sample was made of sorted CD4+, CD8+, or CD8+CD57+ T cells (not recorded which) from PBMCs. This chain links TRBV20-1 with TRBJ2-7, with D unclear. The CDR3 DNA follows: TGCAGTGCTACCCGTTACTACCGACTCTACGAGCAGTACTTC. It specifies CSATRYYRLYEQYF.